Listed below are T cell receptor beta chains from one sample, sequenced in a study of CD8 T cells in ankylosing spondylitis. TCRdb recomputed calls from the 5' RACE reads with MiXCR, one row per CDR3 protein. The profile covers a few hundred thousand distinct CDR3 sequences, with around 24% appearing a single time and less than 20% taken by the ten largest. The sample was blood, either unsorted or a sorted T cell fraction (not recorded which). The source of these receptors is a male donor with ankylosing spondylitis. Both conserved end residues are part of each CDR3. Each record gives: D gene, V gene, J gene, clone size, CDR3 protein, CDR3 DNA. A D gene is named only where the DNA matches it firmly. Clone size is stated in some rows and not others, as once, few, many or a class when expanded.

TRBD2	TRBV7-9	TRBJ2-1	many	CASRVSGSSYNEQFF	TGTGCCAGCAGAGTAAGCGGGAGCTCCTACAATGAGCAGTTCTTC
-	TRBV2	TRBJ2-5	few	CASKGSVPDNARETQYF	TGTGCCAGCAAGGGCAGCGTACCTGATAATGCTAGGGAGACCCAGTACTTC
-	TRBV9	TRBJ2-1	many	CASSVGVGSYNEQFF	TGTGCCAGCAGCGTAGGTGTGGGGTCCTACAATGAGCAGTTCTTC
TRBD2	TRBV2	TRBJ2-1	few	CASTGRAVYNEQFF	TGTGCCAGCACCGGGAGGGCAGTTTACAATGAGCAGTTCTTC
-	TRBV3-1	TRBJ2-7	-	CASSQVSYEQYF	TGTGCCAGCAGCCAAGTTTCCTACGAGCAGTACTTC
TRBD2	TRBV6-1	TRBJ2-1	few	CASIPSGKHNEQFF	TGTGCCAGCATTCCTAGCGGGAAACACAATGAGCAGTTCTTC
TRBD2	TRBV2	TRBJ2-5	few	CASSHGGGRAVKETQYF	TGTGCCAGCAGTCACGGGGGCGGGAGGGCCGTTAAAGAGACCCAGTACTTC
TRBD1	TRBV5-1	TRBJ1-5	-	CASSSGGDTQPQHF	TGCGCCAGCAGCTCAGGGGGGGATACTCAGCCCCAGCATTTT
-	TRBV5-1	TRBJ1-1	-	CASSNHGRNTEAFF	TGCGCCAGCAGCAACCACGGACGGAACACTGAAGCTTTCTTT
-	TRBV2	TRBJ1-2	-	CASRIQDFGGYTF	TGTGCCAGCAGAATACAGGACTTCGGCGGCTACACCTTC
TRBD2	TRBV20-1	TRBJ2-7	many	CSARDRTSGRREQYF	TGCAGTGCTAGAGATCGGACTAGCGGGAGAAGAGAGCAGTACTTC
TRBD1	TRBV12-3/TRBV12-4	TRBJ1-1	few	CASSDRGRATEAFF	TGTGCCAGCAGTGACAGGGGGAGGGCCACTGAAGCTTTCTTT
TRBD1	TRBV6-1	TRBJ1-5	-	CASSPGDRGGNQPQHF	TGTGCCAGCAGTCCGGGCGACAGGGGGGGAAATCAGCCCCAGCATTTT
-	TRBV15	TRBJ2-7	-	CATSRDRASAHEQYF	TGTGCCACCAGCAGAGATCGGGCTAGCGCCCACGAGCAGTACTTC
-	TRBV19	TRBJ1-2	few	CASSIRARDGGYTF	TGTGCCAGTAGTATAAGGGCCAGGGACGGGGGCTACACCTTC
-	TRBV4-2	TRBJ2-5	many	CASSQGVQGEETQYF	TGTGCCAGCAGCCAAGGGGTGCAGGGTGAAGAGACCCAGTACTTC
-	TRBV5-6	TRBJ1-5	few	CASQGQGSNQPQHF	TGTGCCAGCCAGGGCCAGGGGAGCAATCAGCCCCAGCATTTT
TRBD1	TRBV20-1	TRBJ1-2	-	CSARPETGVHYGYTF	TGCAGTGCTAGACCCGAGACAGGGGTTCACTATGGCTACACCTTC
TRBD2	TRBV5-1	TRBJ2-1	few	CASSLVKGSGRLNHEQFF	TGCGCCAGCAGCTTGGTAAAGGGTAGCGGGAGGTTAAATCATGAGCAGTTCTTC
TRBD2	TRBV2	TRBJ2-7	-	CASGDASGALEQYF	TGTGCCAGCGGGGATGCTAGCGGGGCGTTGGAGCAGTACTTC
TRBD1	TRBV7-9	TRBJ1-6	-	CASSSRGQAVSPLHF	TGTGCCAGCAGCTCCAGAGGACAGGCTGTTTCACCCCTCCACTTT
-	TRBV6-2/TRBV6-3	TRBJ2-1	-	CASRSEPNPSYNEQFF	TGTGCCAGCAGATCAGAGCCGAATCCCTCCTACAATGAGCAGTTCTTC
-	TRBV10-3	TRBJ1-5	-	CAISESLDGNQPQHF	TGTGCCATCAGTGAAAGTTTAGATGGGAATCAGCCCCAGCATTTT
-	TRBV28	TRBJ2-1	-	CASALTYNEQFF	TGTGCCAGCGCTCTGACGTACAATGAGCAGTTCTTC
TRBD2	TRBV7-3	TRBJ2-7	-	CASSLSSSGGEQYF	TGTGCCAGCAGCTTATCTAGTAGCGGGGGCGAGCAGTACTTC
TRBD2	TRBV6-2/TRBV6-3	TRBJ2-7	many	CASSHSGSGYEQYF	TGTGCCAGCAGCCATAGCGGGAGCGGGTACGAGCAGTACTTC
-	TRBV3-1	TRBJ1-4	-	CASSLPPGRINEKLFF	TGTGCCAGCAGCCTTCCTCCTGGACGGATTAATGAAAAACTGTTTTTT
TRBD2	TRBV20-1	TRBJ2-1	-	CSSAGGSSYNEQFF	TGCAGTTCAGCGGGCGGGAGCTCCTACAATGAGCAGTTCTTC
-	TRBV28	TRBJ2-1	many	CASSPQLRGEQFF	TGTGCCAGCAGTCCCCAATTGAGGGGTGAGCAGTTCTTC
-	TRBV18	TRBJ1-2	few	CASSPTSLSWDLYGYTF	TGTGCCAGCTCACCAACGTCCCTGAGCTGGGACCTCTATGGCTACACCTTC
TRBD2	TRBV19	TRBJ2-7	-	CASSIPPSGIGEQYF	TGTGCCAGTAGTATTCCGCCTAGCGGGATAGGCGAGCAGTACTTC
-	TRBV5-1	TRBJ2-3	-	CASSFVAPESTDTQYF	TGCGCCAGCAGCTTCGTAGCACCTGAGAGCACAGATACGCAGTATTTT
-	TRBV20-1	TRBJ2-3	-	CSAHPFGRSTDTQYF	TGCAGTGCGCATCCGTTCGGGCGGAGCACAGATACGCAGTATTTT
TRBD2	TRBV5-1	TRBJ2-1	-	CASSPSPQRGLSYNEQFF	TGCGCCAGCAGCCCCAGCCCCCAGCGGGGTCTCTCCTACAATGAGCAGTTCTTC
-	TRBV20-1	TRBJ2-6	few	CSASLQGARGANVLTF	TGCAGTGCTAGTCTTCAAGGGGCGAGGGGGGCCAACGTCCTGACTTTC
-	TRBV28	TRBJ2-5	few	CASSRWDSGSLETQYF	TGTGCCAGCAGTCGCTGGGATTCAGGGTCTTTAGAGACCCAGTACTTC
-	TRBV7-2	TRBJ1-1	few	CASRDRTEEAFF	TGTGCCAGCAGGGACCGGACAGAAGAAGCTTTCTTT
TRBD1	TRBV2	TRBJ2-1	few	CASRRDRALGNEQFF	TGTGCCAGCAGGAGGGACAGGGCATTAGGGAATGAGCAGTTCTTC
-	TRBV29-1	TRBJ2-3	-	CSVETGTSTDTQYF	TGCAGCGTTGAAACCGGGACTAGCACAGATACGCAGTATTTT
-	TRBV5-1	TRBJ2-1	few	CASSSDLIYNEQFF	TGCGCCAGCAGCTCCGACTTGATTTACAATGAGCAGTTCTTC
-	TRBV12-3/TRBV12-4	TRBJ2-4	once	CASSLEHPENIQYF	TGTGCCAGCAGTTTGGAGCACCCAGAAAACATTCAGTACTTC
TRBD1	TRBV7-9	TRBJ2-4	-	CASSLDRTGVVQYF	TGTGCCAGCAGCTTGGACCGGACAGGGGTGGTTCAGTACTTC
-	TRBV6-2/TRBV6-3	TRBJ2-5	few	CASSLFRGTETQYF	TGTGCCAGCAGTCTCTTTCGGGGGACAGAGACCCAGTACTTC
-	TRBV20-1	TRBJ2-4	few	CSARGPEALNIQYF	TGCAGTGCTAGGGGGCCGGAGGCCTTAAACATTCAGTACTTC
TRBD2	TRBV20-1	TRBJ2-1	-	CSARPSGDYNEQFF	TGCAGTGCCCGACCTAGCGGGGATTACAATGAGCAGTTCTTC
-	TRBV5-4	TRBJ2-5	-	CASSPDSPGTQYF	TGTGCCAGCAGCCCCGACTCTCCGGGGACCCAGTACTTC
-	TRBV10-2	TRBJ2-3	-	CASSESTWDTQYF	TGCGCCAGCAGTGAGTCGACTTGGGATACGCAGTATTTT
-	TRBV10-3	TRBJ2-7	many	CAISDPVIRSYEQYF	TGTGCCATCAGTGACCCTGTTATAAGGTCCTACGAGCAGTACTTC
-	TRBV6-1	TRBJ1-5	few	CASSVDLFSNQPQHF	TGTGCCAGCAGTGTAGACTTATTTAGCAATCAGCCCCAGCATTTT
TRBD1	TRBV28	TRBJ1-1	-	CASRPEFGTGGNTEAFF	TGTGCCAGCAGACCCGAATTTGGGACAGGGGGCAACACTGAAGCTTTCTTT
-	TRBV12-3/TRBV12-4	TRBJ1-1	-	CASSFGDNTEAFF	TGTGCCAGCAGTTTCGGTGACAACACTGAAGCTTTCTTT
TRBD1	TRBV29-1	TRBJ1-2	-	CSVVPGGSSNYGYTF	TGCAGCGTTGTCCCAGGGGGGAGCTCTAACTATGGCTACACCTTC
-	TRBV5-1	TRBJ2-7	few	CASSFGVGLYEQYF	TGCGCCAGCAGCTTCGGGGTCGGGCTTTACGAGCAGTACTTC
TRBD2	TRBV4-2	TRBJ2-7	-	CASSQASGSSYEQYF	TGTGCCAGCAGCCAAGCTAGCGGGAGCTCCTACGAGCAGTACTTC
-	TRBV28	TRBJ2-1	-	CASRSVGNEQFF	TGTGCCAGCAGAAGCGTCGGCAATGAGCAGTTCTTC